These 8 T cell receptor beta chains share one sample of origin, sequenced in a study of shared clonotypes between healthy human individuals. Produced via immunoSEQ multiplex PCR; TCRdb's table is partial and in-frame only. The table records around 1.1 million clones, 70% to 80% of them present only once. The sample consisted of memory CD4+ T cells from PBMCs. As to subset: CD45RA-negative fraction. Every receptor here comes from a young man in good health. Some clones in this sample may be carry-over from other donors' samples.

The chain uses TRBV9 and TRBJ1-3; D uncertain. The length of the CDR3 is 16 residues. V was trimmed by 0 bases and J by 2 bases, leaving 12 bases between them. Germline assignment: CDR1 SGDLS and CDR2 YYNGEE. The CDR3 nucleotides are TGTGCCAGCAGCGTAGACGGGGTGCGTCCTGGAAACACCATATATTTT. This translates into CASSVDGVRPGNTIYF.

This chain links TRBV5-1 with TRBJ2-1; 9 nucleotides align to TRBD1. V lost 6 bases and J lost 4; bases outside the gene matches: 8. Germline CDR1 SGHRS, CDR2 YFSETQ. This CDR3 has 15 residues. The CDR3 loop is CASMLTGGAYNEQFF. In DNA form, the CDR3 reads TGCGCCAGCATGCTCACAGGGGGCGCGTACAATGAGCAGTTCTTC. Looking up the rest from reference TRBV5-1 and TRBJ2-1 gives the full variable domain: KAGVTQTPRYLIKTRGQQVTLSCSPISGHRSVSWYQQTPGQGLQFLFEYFSETQRNKGNFPGRFSGRQFSNSRSEMNVSTLELGDSALYLCASMLTGGAYNEQFFGPGTRLTVL.

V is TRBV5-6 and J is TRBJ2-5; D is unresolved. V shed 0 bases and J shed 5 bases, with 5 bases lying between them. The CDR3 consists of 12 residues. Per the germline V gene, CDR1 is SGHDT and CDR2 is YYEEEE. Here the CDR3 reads CASSLGWETQYF. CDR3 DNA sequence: TGTGCCAGCAGCTTGGGGTGGGAGACCCAGTACTTC.

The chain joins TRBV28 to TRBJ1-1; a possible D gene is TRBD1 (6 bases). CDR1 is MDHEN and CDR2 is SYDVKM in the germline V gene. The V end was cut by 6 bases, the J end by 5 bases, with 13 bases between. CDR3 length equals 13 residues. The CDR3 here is CASSLGGATEAFF. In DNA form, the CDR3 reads TGTGCCAGCAGCCTCGGGGGCGCAACTGAAGCTTTCTTT.

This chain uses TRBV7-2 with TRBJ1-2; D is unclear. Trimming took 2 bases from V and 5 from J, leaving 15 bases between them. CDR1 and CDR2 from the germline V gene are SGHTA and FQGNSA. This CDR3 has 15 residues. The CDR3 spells CASSLSLSHYYGYTF. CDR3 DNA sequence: TGTGCCAGCAGCTTAAGTCTGTCTCACTATTATGGCTACACCTTC.

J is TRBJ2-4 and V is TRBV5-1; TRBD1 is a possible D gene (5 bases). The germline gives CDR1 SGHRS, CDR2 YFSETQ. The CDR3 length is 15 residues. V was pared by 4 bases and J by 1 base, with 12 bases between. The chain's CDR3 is CASSPAPGAKNIQYF. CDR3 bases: TGCGCCAGCAGCCCCGCCCCAGGGGCCAAAAACATTCAGTACTTC.

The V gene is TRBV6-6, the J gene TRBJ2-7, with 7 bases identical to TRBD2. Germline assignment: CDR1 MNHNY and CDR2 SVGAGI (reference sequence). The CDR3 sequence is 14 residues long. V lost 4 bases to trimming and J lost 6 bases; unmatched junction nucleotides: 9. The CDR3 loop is CASSFLAAEGEQYF. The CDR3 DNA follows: TGTGCCAGCAGTTTCCTAGCGGCCGAGGGCGAGCAGTACTTC.

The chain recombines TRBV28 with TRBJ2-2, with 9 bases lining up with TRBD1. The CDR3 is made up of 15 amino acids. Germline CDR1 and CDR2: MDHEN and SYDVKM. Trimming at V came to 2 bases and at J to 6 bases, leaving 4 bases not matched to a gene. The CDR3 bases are TGTGCCAGCAGTTTAGGGGACAGGGTTGCCGGGGAGCTGTTTTTT. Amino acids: CASSLGDRVAGELFF.